This T cell receptor beta chain was captured by sequencing in a study of blood T cell repertoires in COVID-19. At the level of the study: COVID-19 samples from acute and convalescent phases originated in the United States, Italy and Spain. PBMCs, B-cell-depleted T cells, or T cells were the source of the cDNA or gDNA that made up the material.

Germline-derived CDR1 and CDR2 are MGHRA and YSYEKL. The CDR3 is 17 residues long. Trimming took 4 bases from V and 3 from J; bases not matched to a gene: 6. Original analysis: Amplification of reference gene primers was used by the study to estimate nucleated cell counts. Profiling relied on immunoSEQ multiplex PCR, and the TCRdb table lists in-frame clones only, not all of them. Clonal size and the V and J genes are those of that table, whereas D and trimming came from the DNA. The sample yields approximately 47,000 clones, roughly 88% seen once. This rearrangement joins TRBV4-1 to TRBJ2-1; 13 bases fit TRBD2. The origin of this receptor is a woman aged 55-75 years with acute or convalescent COVID-19. The sample was peripheral blood. The CDR3: CASSLRTSGGLYNEQFF. Here the CDR3 DNA reads TGCGCCAGCAGCCTCAGGACTAGCGGGGGACTCTACAATGAGCAGTTCTTC.